This note documents a single T cell receptor beta chain sequence. The data were taken from a study of tissue T cells after allogeneic stem cell transplantation. Background on the study: Patients with graft-versus-host disease had grafts: several unmodified, three CD34-selected and T-cell-depleted.

This research-autopsy study prospectively enrolled adult allogeneic hematopoietic cell transplant recipients with steroid-refractory graft-versus-host disease. Autopsy tissues spanned esophagus to rectum, liver, skin, and lymphoid organs including spleen. V was shortened by 6 bases and J by 3 bases, with 14 bases between the two germline ends. The CDR3 spans 14 residues. Germline CDR1 is MNHEY and CDR2 is SMNVEV (reference sequence). Assay used: immunoSEQ multiplex PCR; TCRdb lists only in-frame clones, some missing. The sample records roughly 2,200 clones, less than 70% being singletons. The source material was ileal tissue, sampled at autopsy. The chain couples TRBV27 to TRBJ2-5, with a tentative D call TRBD1 (6 bases). The sequence derives from a male patient aged 60 or over with steroid-refractory graft-versus-host disease after an allogeneic stem cell transplant. The graft donor may have contributed some T cells. The DNA for the CDR3 is TGTGCCAGCAGCCCTCGGACAGCGGAAGAGACCCAGTACTTC. As protein: CASSPRTAEETQYF.